These 4 T cell receptor beta chains were all obtained from the same sample, sequenced in a study of cytomegalovirus exposure and HLA in healthy donors. The PCR contained 60 Vbeta and 13 Jbeta primers. Measured with immunoSEQ multiplex PCR; TCRdb has only the in-frame clones, and not every one. The sample has 250,000 to 300,000 clones, about 90% seen once. The sequenced sample consisted of PBMCs. Receptors were obtained from a girl aged 2 to 10 in good health and CMV-seronegative.

This chain uses TRBV4-1 with TRBJ2-1, with a possible D match to TRBD2 (6 bases). From germline, CDR1 is MGHRA and CDR2 YSYEKL. Trimming removed 0 bases from V and 9 bases from J, with 18 bases in between. The CDR3 totals 16 residues. The CDR3, as DNA: TGCGCCAGCAGCCAAGAACGCTATTCGGGGGTCCGTGAGCAGTTCTTC. Amino acids: CASSQERYSGVREQFF.

The chain couples TRBV5-6 to TRBJ1-1, with 7 bases fitting TRBD1. This CDR3 is 16 amino acids long. Trimming cost V 0 bases and J 2 bases; bases outside gene matches: 7. Germline CDR1 is SGHDT and CDR2 is YYEEEE. CDR3 region: CASSLGTRDSNTEAFF. The DNA of the CDR3 is TGTGCCAGCAGCTTGGGGACAAGGGACAGCAACACTGAAGCTTTCTTT.

The chain has TRBV9 and TRBJ1-2; no clear D. The CDR3 contains 15 residues. V was pared by 0 bases and J by 8 bases, with 17 bases between. The germline CDR1 and CDR2 sequences are SGDLS and YYNGEE. This CDR3 reads CASSVDSLNPSGYTF. As DNA, the CDR3 is TGTGCCAGCAGCGTAGATAGCCTTAACCCATCGGGCTACACCTTC.

This chain uses TRBV18 with TRBJ1-1, with 7 bases matching TRBD1. This CDR3 has 14 amino acids. Trimming at V came to 6 bases and at J to 0 bases, leaving 4 bases not matched to a gene. Germline V gene lookup returns CDR1 KGHSH and CDR2 LQKENI. CDR3 nucleotides: TGTGCCAGCTCCCGGGACAGCTTGAACACTGAAGCTTTCTTT. It yields the protein CASSRDSLNTEAFF.